This TCR beta chain stems from a study of identical twins. Study outcomes and limitations: Compared with models, monozygotic twins showed more out-of-frame TCR alpha sharing.

A remark on this clonotype: Its antigen is undetermined.

TCRdb used MiXCR to reprocess the 5' RACE reads, holding one entry per CDR3 protein. The top ten clones hold about an eighth of a sample with some 760,000 distinct CDR3 sequences, 15% to 20% of them seen once. The V gene's germline CDR1 is SGHDN and CDR2 FVKESK. V lost 4 bases to trimming and J lost 2 bases, with 18 bases between them. The CDR3 loop spans 18 amino acids. These data also featured in a second study, about T cells expressing NK-cell markers. That report adds: Repertoire data for TCR beta were derived from sorted T cells (CD3+CD56+NKG2C+, CD3+CD56+NKG2C- and CD3+CD56-NKG2C+). In a group of several donors, dominant NKG2C+ clonotypes represented roughly 1.0-7.0% of CD8+ T cells. HCMV specificity was not established for the expanded NKG2C+ T cell clones.

The chain joins TRBV14 to TRBJ2-6; TRBD2 might be the D (5 bases). The origin of this receptor is a woman between 18 and 29 years old in good health. Sequencing input: PBMCs. CDR3 sequence reads: CASSPRRGPFTGANVLTF. The DNA for the CDR3 is TGTGCCAGCAGCCCTCGTCGAGGGCCCTTTACTGGGGCCAACGTCCTGACTTTC. The full variable domain, in which reference TRBV14 and TRBJ2-6 provide the parts outside the CDR3, is EAGVTQFPSHSVIEKGQTVTLRCDPISGHDNLYWYRRVMGKEIKFLLHFVKESKQDESGMPNNRFLAERTGGTYSTLKVQPAELEDSGVYFCASSPRRGPFTGANVLTFGAGSRLTVL.